These T cell receptor beta chains were read from a single sample in a study of blood T cell repertoires in COVID-19. Data came from immunoSEQ multiplex PCR; TCRdb stores just in-frame clones and leaves some out. The table records more than 95,000 clones, 85% to 90% of them present only once. Source material: peripheral blood. Receptors originate from a human donor in a cohort sampled during active COVID-19. Both conserved end residues are trimmed from each CDR3.

J gene | V gene | CDR3 protein
TRBJ2-5 | TRBV19 | ASSSSGGSLETQY
TRBJ2-1 | TRBV15 | ATSRDRGLTYNEQF
TRBJ1-2 | TRBV5-3 | ARSCGGYRHRGQTNYGYT
TRBJ1-4 | TRBV2 | ASGDAGVMGLF
TRBJ2-2 | TRBV11-3 | ASNPANTGELF
TRBJ2-7 | TRBV2 | ASSAHKTYEQY
TRBJ1-5 | TRBV27 | ASSLGTGGNQPQH
TRBJ2-1 | TRBV7-2 | ASSWSGGLNNEQF
TRBJ2-7 | TRBV6-5 | ASTSYTGYEQY
TRBJ2-5 | TRBV9 | ASSVGGTQETQY
TRBJ1-6 | TRBV2 | ASKGEWSYNSPLH
TRBJ2-7 | TRBV28 | ASSLYNGDRDFEQY
TRBJ2-5 | TRBV5-1 | ASSWGGLAGGETQY
TRBJ2-4 | TRBV5-8 | ASSLGGLENIQY
TRBJ2-7 | TRBV10-2 | ASTEIQGASYSYEQY
TRBJ2-1 | TRBV2 | ASSEEGRTEQF
TRBJ2-3 | TRBV7-9 | ASSPRAPSVTQY
TRBJ2-7 | TRBV9 | ASSNRTVPYEQY
TRBJ2-1 | TRBV15 | ATSRGEDYTRANEQF
TRBJ1-2 | TRBV6-5 | ASTALRTGGAST
TRBJ1-5 | TRBV19 | ASNRGIQPQH
TRBJ2-7 | TRBV7-6 | ASSPLQSDRAWEQY
TRBJ1-1 | TRBV5-4 | ASPGNTEAF
TRBJ1-2 | TRBV2 | ASSTQGPKYGYT
TRBJ2-5 | TRBV12-5 | ASGSPHTGGETQY
TRBJ2-1 | TRBV11-2 | ASSLLAGVYNEQF
TRBJ1-1 | TRBV18 | ASSLEQGKNTEAF
TRBJ1-2 | TRBV19 | ASSSTGGYGYT
TRBJ2-3 | TRBV5-8 | ASSLVAERDLDTQY
TRBJ2-1 | TRBV5-1 | ASSFPTSGNSYNEQF
TRBJ2-3 | TRBV4-2 | ASSQGLAGGPGTDTQY
TRBJ2-3 | TRBV10-3 | AISPAGGGTDTQY
TRBJ1-1 | TRBV27 | ASREGDRVFSEAF
TRBJ2-3 | TRBV18 | ASSPTTRAVSTDTQY
TRBJ2-2 | TRBV7-9 | ASSLPLTGELF
TRBJ2-7 | TRBV6-2/TRBV6-3 | ASSDPRTGGSGSYEQY